The 14 T cell receptor beta chains in this list originate from one sample, sequenced in a study of blood T cell repertoires in COVID-19. Produced via immunoSEQ multiplex PCR; TCRdb's table is partial and in-frame only. The sample consists of 250,000 or so clones, under 95% of them appearing once. Sequencing input: PBMCs or T cells enriched from blood (not recorded which). These receptors originate from a man aged 35 to 55 who had been exposed to COVID-19.

The genes are TRBV4-1 and TRBJ2-5; TRBD2 matches at 13 bases. The trim removed 3 bases at V and 0 bases at J, leaving 1 base unmatched. CDR3 length equals 16 residues. The germline gives CDR1 MGHRA, CDR2 YSYEKL. This CDR3 reads CASSHGLAGDQETQYF. The CDR3 DNA reads as TGCGCCAGCAGCCATGGACTAGCGGGAGACCAAGAGACCCAGTACTTC.

The chain links TRBV12-3 or TRBV12-4 to TRBJ2-2; D is undetermined. The CDR3 consists of 11 residues. Trimming stripped 6 bases from V and 5 bases from J, with 4 bases between. The CDR3 sequence is CASRTTGELFF. CDR3 bases: TGTGCCAGCAGGACAACCGGGGAGCTGTTTTTT.

The rearrangement links TRBV2 to TRBJ1-3, with TRBD1 matching 7 bases. The CDR3 totals 15 residues. The germline CDR1 and CDR2 sequences are SNHLY and FYNNEI. Unmatched junction bases numbered 7, after V lost 4 bases and J lost 4 bases. The CDR3: CASSGRQGEGNTIYF. In nucleotides, the CDR3 is TGTGCCAGCAGTGGGAGACAGGGTGAAGGAAACACCATATATTTT.

V is TRBV12-3 or TRBV12-4 and J is TRBJ2-1, with 7 nucleotides matching TRBD2. The trim removed 6 bases at V and 10 bases at J, leaving 6 bases unmatched. This CDR3 is 12 amino acids long. For the CDR3, the DNA is TGTGCCAGCAGAGAGGATAGCGGGGAGCAGTTCTTC. It encodes CASREDSGEQFF.

The CDR3 region is CATTSGTGATDTQYF. As DNA, the CDR3 is TGTGCCACCACCTCCGGGACAGGCGCCACAGATACGCAGTATTTT. This chain connects TRBV24-1 to TRBJ2-3; 8 bases line up with TRBD1. In germline, CDR1 is KGHDR, CDR2 SFDVKD. V shed 8 bases and J 2 bases; nucleotides not matched to a gene: 8. The CDR3 loop spans 15 amino acids.

The rearrangement uses TRBV6-4 and TRBJ2-1; TRBD2 aligns across 9 bases. The CDR3 length is 15 residues. Trimming cost V 3 bases and J 4 bases; bases outside gene matches: 4. Germline assignment: CDR1 MRHNA and CDR2 SNTAGT. This chain's CDR3 is CASSDGGGGYNEQFF. The DNA of the CDR3 is TGTGCCAGCAGTGATGGCGGGGGGGGGTACAATGAGCAGTTCTTC.

The chain combines TRBV27 with TRBJ2-1, with a possible D match to TRBD2 (5 bases). Trimming took 2 bases from V and 5 from J, leaving 7 bases between them. Germline values: CDR1 MNHEY, CDR2 SMNVEV (reference sequence). The CDR3 has 13 residues. The CDR3 DNA reads TGTGCCAGCAGTTTAAGAGGGAACAATGAGCAGTTCTTC. Its protein product is CASSLRGNNEQFF.

This clone was observed a handful of times. The chain is built from TRBV7-2 and TRBJ1-4; D is perhaps TRBD1 (5 bases). The ends were cut back, 1 base at V and 7 bases at J, with 10 bases in the middle. The CDR3 consists of 14 residues. Germline V gene lookup returns CDR1 SGHTA and CDR2 FQGNSA. DNA for the CDR3: TGTGCCAGCAGCTTAGAAGGGGCTCGTGAAAAACTGTTTTTT. Amino acids: CASSLEGAREKLFF.

This clone came up once. CDR3 loop: CASSHSGLAGVLSYNEQFF. The CDR3, as DNA: TGTGCCAGTAGTCACTCGGGACTAGCGGGAGTTTTGTCCTACAATGAGCAGTTCTTC. This chain links TRBV19 with TRBJ2-1; 14 bases are a match to TRBD2. After removal of 5 bases from V and 1 base from J, the junction contained 10 bases not matched to a gene. The CDR3 is 19 residues long. CDR1 is LNHDA and CDR2 is SQIVND in the germline V gene (reference sequence).

The chain has TRBV11-2 and TRBJ1-1; 11 bases are shared with TRBD1. The CDR3 extends over 16 amino acids. Germline CDR1 reads SGHAT; CDR2 reads FQNNGV. Trimming at V came to 3 bases and at J to 3 bases, leaving 6 bases not matched to a gene. The CDR3 sequence: CASSLGQGVWDTEAFF. The CDR3 DNA reads as TGTGCCAGCAGCTTGGGACAGGGGGTTTGGGACACTGAAGCTTTCTTT.

This clone has a single count. The chain's CDR3 is CAWSVLPLVASTEAFF. As DNA, the CDR3 is TGTGCCTGGAGCGTTTTACCTTTGGTAGCAAGCACTGAAGCTTTCTTT. The chain has TRBV30 and TRBJ1-1; D gene unclear. This CDR3 has 16 residues. Trimming took off 3 bases at V and 4 bases at J, with 21 bases between the two ends. From germline, CDR1 is GTSNPN and CDR2 SVGIG (reference sequence).

J is TRBJ1-4 and V is TRBV28, with D possibly matching TRBD1 (6 bases). The CDR3 consists of 14 residues. V was clipped by 4 bases and J by 5 bases, with 11 bases between them. The germline V gene has CDR1 MDHEN and CDR2 SYDVKM. The chain's CDR3 is CASSYRAQNEKLFF. Here the CDR3 DNA reads TGTGCCAGCAGTTACAGGGCTCAGAATGAAAAACTGTTTTTT.

This clone was seen once. The rearrangement uses TRBV4-1 and TRBJ2-5, with 7 positions matching TRBD2. CDR1 MGHRA and CDR2 YSYEKL come from the germline V gene. V shed 0 bases, J shed 5 bases, and the junction held 12 bases outside the gene matches. The CDR3 is 17 residues long. The CDR3 DNA follows: TGCGCCAGCAGCCAAGATGAGGACGGGACTAAGACTGAGACCCAGTACTTC. Amino acid sequence: CASSQDEDGTKTETQYF.

This chain joins TRBV10-3 and TRBJ1-2, with D unresolved. V gave up 4 bases and J gave up 7 bases, with 10 bases separating them. Germline lookup yields CDR1 ENHRY and CDR2 SYGVKD. This CDR3 region has 12 residues. CDR3 nucleotides: TGTGCCATCAGTGCCGCTGCAGTTGGCTACACCTTC. Its protein product is CAISAAAVGYTF.